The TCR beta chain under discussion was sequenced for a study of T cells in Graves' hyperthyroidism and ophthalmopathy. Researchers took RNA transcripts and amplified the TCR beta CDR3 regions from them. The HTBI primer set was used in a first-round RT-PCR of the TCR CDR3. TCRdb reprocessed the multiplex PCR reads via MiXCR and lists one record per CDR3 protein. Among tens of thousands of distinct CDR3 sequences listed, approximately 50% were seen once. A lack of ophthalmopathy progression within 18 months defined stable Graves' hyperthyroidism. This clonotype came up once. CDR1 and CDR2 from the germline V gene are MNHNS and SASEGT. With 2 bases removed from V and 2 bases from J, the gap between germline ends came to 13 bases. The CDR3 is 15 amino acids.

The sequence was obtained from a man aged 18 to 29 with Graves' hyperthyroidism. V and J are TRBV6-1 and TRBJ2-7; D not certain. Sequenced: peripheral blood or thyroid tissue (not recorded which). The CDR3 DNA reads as TGTGCCAGCAGTGAATCCGCAGGTCGTACCTACGAGCAGTACTTC. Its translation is CASSESAGRTYEQYF.